This entry lists 8 T cell receptor beta chains sequenced from one sample in a study of blood T cell repertoires in COVID-19. TCRdb's copy holds only in-frame clones and misses some; the assay was immunoSEQ multiplex PCR. The data hold about 130,000 clones, with roughly four fifths observed a single time. Sequenced sample: PBMCs or T cells enriched from blood (not recorded which). These receptors were obtained from a man under 40 who had recovered from COVID-19.

This clone was detected only once. The chain carries TRBV5-1 and TRBJ2-4; the D gene is possibly TRBD1 (5 bases). Trimming removed 0 bases from V and 8 bases from J, with 12 bases in between. The CDR3 sequence is 14 residues long. Germline values: CDR1 SGHRS, CDR2 YFSETQ. The CDR3 coding sequence is TGCGCCAGCAGCTTGGGTGGCAAAGGGGACATTCAGTACTTC. It yields the protein CASSLGGKGDIQYF.

This sequence joins TRBV28 and TRBJ2-1, with 7 bases matching TRBD2. Germline V gene lookup returns CDR1 MDHEN and CDR2 SYDVKM. This CDR3 contains 15 residues. With V trimmed by 9 bases and J by 4 bases, 12 bases remained unmatched. The CDR3 protein is CASLKAGVKYNEQFF. CDR3 nucleotides: TGTGCCAGTTTGAAGGCGGGAGTGAAGTACAATGAGCAGTTCTTC.

The chain is built from TRBV7-9 and TRBJ2-3; the match to TRBD2 covers 7 bases. V lost 4 bases and J lost 4; bases outside the gene matches: 17. Germline values: CDR1 SEHNR, CDR2 FQNEAQ (reference sequence). This CDR3 contains 18 residues. CDR3 amino acids: CASSSPTGGGGLADTQYF. The CDR3 region has the DNA TGTGCCAGCAGCTCGCCGACGGGAGGCGGGGGTTTGGCAGATACGCAGTATTTT.

This chain connects TRBV27 to TRBJ1-1, with a tentative D call TRBD1 (5 bases). The length of the CDR3 is 14 residues. The V gene lost 4 bases and the J gene lost 6 bases, with 15 bases spanning the gap. Germline CDR1 and CDR2: MNHEY and SMNVEV (reference sequence). The CDR3 sequence: CASSWTGGMPEAFF. CDR3 DNA sequence: TGTGCCAGCAGTTGGACCGGGGGGATGCCTGAAGCTTTCTTT.

The V call is TRBV3-1 (or the pseudogene TRBV3-2), the J call TRBJ1-2; the D is unclear. V was cut by 1 base and J by 7 bases, with 7 bases left in between. Germline V gene sequence: CDR1 LGHDT, CDR2 YNNKEL (reference sequence). The CDR3 covers 12 residues. Here the CDR3 DNA reads TGTGCCAGCAGCCAAGTCAAGAGTGGCTACACCTTC. It yields the protein CASSQVKSGYTF.

This clone was seen once. V usage is TRBV11-2 and J usage is TRBJ1-3; D is unresolved. The CDR3 has 17 residues. The V gene's germline CDR1 is SGHAT and CDR2 FQNNGV. V lost 3 bases, J lost 0 bases, and 15 bases lay in between. The CDR3 region is CASSLEDLRSSGNTIYF. The DNA of the CDR3 is TGTGCCAGCAGCTTGGAAGACTTACGGAGCTCTGGAAACACCATATATTTT.

The V and J genes are TRBV6-5 and TRBJ1-2; 8 bases fit TRBD1. CDR1 is MNHEY and CDR2 is SVGAGI in the germline V gene. After removal of 6 bases from V and 3 bases from J, the junction contained 9 bases not matched to a gene. The CDR3 length is 15 residues. The CDR3 here is CASRLETGADYGYTF. The CDR3 DNA reads as TGTGCCAGCAGACTCGAGACAGGGGCGGACTATGGCTACACCTTC.

J is TRBJ1-6 and V is TRBV5-6; a weak D match, TRBD1 (5 bases). V was trimmed by 1 base and J by 5 bases, leaving 16 bases between them. Germline values: CDR1 SGHDT, CDR2 YYEEEE. The CDR3 contains 17 residues. The CDR3 loop reads CASSLINQGFDNSPLHF. The CDR3 region has the DNA TGTGCCAGCAGCTTGATAAATCAGGGTTTCGATAATTCACCCCTCCACTTT.